This T cell receptor (beta chain) stems from a study of blood T cell repertoires in COVID-19. The wider study: Both acute and convalescent COVID-19 samples were obtained from the United States, Italy and Spain.

The CDR3 sequence is 16 residues long. Germline loops: CDR1 LNHDA, CDR2 SQIVND (reference sequence). Losses at the gene ends were 6 bases for V and 0 bases for J; bases not matched to a gene: 11. Assay: immunoSEQ multiplex PCR; the TCRdb copy retains only in-frame clones and omits some. Of hundreds of thousands of clones in the sample, approximately 83% were seen once. This chain uses TRBV19 with TRBJ2-7; 7 positions agree with TRBD1. Sequencing used PBMCs or T cells enriched from blood (not recorded which). This clonotype was obtained from a woman aged 35 to 49 with acute COVID-19. The CDR3, as DNA: TGTGCCAGTAGCTCCGACAGGGACACTAGCTCCTACGAGCAGTACTTC. Translated: CASSSDRDTSSYEQYF.